Described below is a single TCR beta chain sequence and its context. The antigen is not known. Per germline, CDR1 SGHDT and CDR2 YYEEEE. Trimming pared 4 bases from V and 7 bases from J, leaving 27 bases between. The CDR3 has 17 amino acids. The sample belongs to a study of cytomegalovirus exposure and HLA in healthy donors. Study-wide context: Researchers previously reported finding about 110 million unique TCR beta sequences from roughly 170 million T cells. Overall study findings and caveats: Several of the most significant clusters appeared, in a later analysis, to be linked to common viral pathogens. Per published reports, the classifier diagnosed cytomegalovirus status with high specificity and sensitivity. Sequencing likely generated an artifact that appeared as a cluster of highly shared sequence variants.

Primers for the PCR totalled 60 Vbeta and 13 Jbeta. Method: immunoSEQ multiplex PCR; TCRdb's copy keeps in-frame clones and lacks some. The table has 180,000 or so clones, approximately 85% seen once. This receptor was taken from a man aged 18 to 35 in good health and CMV-seropositive. The chain combines TRBV5-6 with TRBJ2-7, with a tentative D call TRBD1 (5 bases). Sequencing input: PBMCs. This CDR3 is CASSPTPKWGLVAEQYF. The DNA of the CDR3 is TGTGCCAGCAGCCCGACTCCCAAGTGGGGCTTAGTGGCGGAGCAGTACTTC.